The 5 T cell receptor beta chains below all came from one sample that was sequenced in a study of blood T cell repertoires in COVID-19. Assay: immunoSEQ multiplex PCR; the TCRdb copy retains only in-frame clones and omits some. The sample carries roughly 220,000 clones, around 80% recorded once. Sequencing was carried out using peripheral blood. The origin of the receptors is a middle-aged woman who had recovered from COVID-19.

The chain employs TRBV19 and TRBJ2-3; TRBD2 matches at 8 bases. There are 15 residues in the CDR3. V shed 6 bases and J 0 bases; nucleotides not matched to a gene: 5. CDR1 LNHDA and CDR2 SQIVND come from the germline V gene (reference sequence). CDR3 loop: CASRRSGESTDTQYF. The CDR3, as DNA: TGTGCCAGTAGGCGTAGCGGGGAAAGCACAGATACGCAGTATTTT.

J is TRBJ1-2 and V is TRBV7-9; no reliable D call. Germline values: CDR1 SEHNR, CDR2 FQNEAQ (reference sequence). Trimming removed 3 bases from V and 3 bases from J, with 8 bases in between. The CDR3 length is 13 residues. CDR3 sequence: CASSFEQHYGYTF. CDR3 nucleotides: TGTGCCAGCAGCTTCGAACAACACTATGGCTACACCTTC.

The chain combines TRBV5-1 with TRBJ2-3, with D perhaps matching TRBD2 (8 bases). Germline V gene sequence: CDR1 SGHRS, CDR2 YFSETQ. Trimming cost V 4 bases and J 1 base, with 16 bases left between them. This CDR3 spans 16 amino acids. In DNA, the CDR3 is TGCGCCAGCAGCACGGGAGGGACAGCGGGCACAGATACGCAGTATTTT. Protein product: CASSTGGTAGTDTQYF. The entire variable domain, with the rest obtained from reference TRBV5-1 and TRBJ2-3, is as follows: KAGVTQTPRYLIKTRGQQVTLSCSPISGHRSVSWYQQTPGQGLQFLFEYFSETQRNKGNFPGRFSGRQFSNSRSEMNVSTLELGDSALYLCASSTGGTAGTDTQYFGPGTRLTVL.

V and J are TRBV3-1 (or the pseudogene TRBV3-2) and TRBJ1-2, with D unresolved. V lost 0 bases, J lost 4 bases, and 3 bases lay in between. This CDR3 region has 12 residues. CDR1 and CDR2 (germline): LGHDT, YNNKEL (reference sequence). CDR3 in amino acids: CASSQDGYGYTF. CDR3 in DNA: TGTGCCAGCAGCCAAGACGGCTATGGCTACACCTTC.

This clone was observed once. The chain combines TRBV11-3 with TRBJ2-7; D remains unclear. This CDR3 region has 16 residues. Trimming removed 4 bases from V and 0 bases from J, with 16 bases in between. Germline loops: CDR1 SGHNT, CDR2 YENEEA. The DNA of the CDR3 is TGTGCCAGCAGCTCCGCCTTGTCCACTTACTCCTACGAGCAGTACTTC. Amino acids: CASSSALSTYSYEQYF.